This TCR beta chain is from a study of cytomegalovirus exposure and HLA in healthy donors. As for this clone: Its antigen is as yet unknown.

Study outcomes and limitations: It was reportedly the case that the classifier diagnosed cytomegalovirus status with high specificity and sensitivity. The TCR clusters that emerged in the first cohort tended, a later analysis found, to co-occur in the roughly 120 validation repertoires. Among TCR beta chains, those listed as cytomegalovirus-associated numbered over 150.

Sequencing was performed with immunoSEQ multiplex PCR; in TCRdb, only in-frame clones are kept and a portion is missing. The table records about 140,000 clones, approximately 84% of them present only once. This CDR3 contains 14 residues. Germline V gene sequence: CDR1 SGHRS, CDR2 YFSETQ. Trimming shortened V by 0 bases and J by 7 bases, and 13 bases separated the two germline ends. The receptor was derived from a young man in good health and CMV-seropositive. The sample was PBMCs. V is TRBV5-1 and J is TRBJ1-2; possibly TRBD1 for D (6 bases). CDR3 sequence reads: CASSLEGVKGGYTF. Written as DNA, the CDR3 is TGCGCCAGCAGCTTGGAGGGGGTTAAGGGTGGCTACACCTTC.